Each of the 24 T cell receptor beta chains below was sequenced from the same sample in a study of control samples from healthy donors and cancer patients. Measured with immunoSEQ multiplex PCR; TCRdb has only the in-frame clones, and not every one. The data contain around 58,000 clones, approximately 94% of them singletons. Sequencing was carried out using blood. These receptors were taken from a young woman in good health.

The chain is built from TRBV4-1 and TRBJ1-2; maybe TRBD1 (5 bases). This CDR3 comprises 14 residues. Germline V lookup: CDR1 MGHRA, CDR2 YSYEKL. Trimming took off 4 bases at V and 8 bases at J, with 17 bases between the two ends. This CDR3 reads CASSPAGGTRGYTF. The CDR3 coding sequence is TGCGCCAGCAGCCCCGCCGGGGGTACGAGGGGCTACACCTTC.

The chain joins TRBV25-1 to TRBJ1-1; the D gene is possibly TRBD1 (5 bases). Looked up from germline, CDR1 is MGHDK and CDR2 is SYGVNS. With 6 bases removed from V and 11 bases from J, the gap between germline ends came to 13 bases. This CDR3 spans 11 amino acids. CDR3 DNA sequence: TGTGCCAGCAGCATTGGGACCGAGGCTTTCTTT. Translation gives CASSIGTEAFF.

This chain links TRBV2 with TRBJ1-2; weak D call: TRBD1 (5 bases). The germline V gene has CDR1 SNHLY and CDR2 FYNNEI. The CDR3 runs 14 residues. Trimming removed 0 bases from V and 7 bases from J, with 12 bases in between. The CDR3 region is CASSEAAGGVGYTF. The CDR3 DNA follows: TGTGCCAGCAGTGAAGCCGCCGGGGGGGTTGGCTACACCTTC.

In this sample, this clone turned up once. This chain links TRBV4-1 with TRBJ2-7, with 11 positions matching TRBD1. The CDR3 length is 16 residues. V shed 3 bases, J shed 2 bases, and the junction held 6 bases outside the gene matches. Germline-derived CDR1 and CDR2 are MGHRA and YSYEKL. CDR3 DNA sequence: TGCGCCAGCAGCCATGCCGGGACAGGGGGGGCCTACGAGCAGTACTTC. Protein sequence: CASSHAGTGGAYEQYF.

The V call is TRBV4-3, the J call TRBJ2-7; 8 bases map to TRBD1. CDR3 length equals 16 residues. V was clipped by 1 base and J by 1 base; unmatched bases: 6. Germline loops: CDR1 LGHNA, CDR2 YSLEER. CDR3 residues: CASSQVSRGPSYEQYF. The CDR3, as DNA: TGCGCCAGCAGCCAAGTATCCAGGGGGCCTTCCTACGAGCAGTACTTC.

The V call is TRBV2, the J call TRBJ1-1; no clear D. Per the germline V gene, CDR1 is SNHLY and CDR2 is FYNNEI. V shed 1 base and J shed 1 base, with 10 bases lying between them. The CDR3 is 15 residues long. The CDR3 spells CASSEGQARNTEAFF. The CDR3 DNA follows: TGTGCCAGCAGTGAAGGCCAGGCGCGGAACACTGAAGCTTTCTTT.

About this clone: At the DNA level, this CDR3 is encoded by other sequences in the same sample as well. The V and J genes are TRBV7-9 and TRBJ2-3; no clear D gene. Germline V gene data show CDR1 as SEHNR and CDR2 as FQNEAQ (reference sequence). V was shortened by 6 bases and J by 5 bases, with 9 bases between the two germline ends. CDR3 size: 12 residues. The CDR3 reads CASSPGGDTQYF. In DNA form, the CDR3 reads TGTGCCAGCAGTCCCGGTGGAGATACGCAGTATTTT.

J is TRBJ1-2 and V is TRBV21-1; the table gives TRBD1 as D, unverified against the DNA. TRBV21-1 is recorded as a pseudogene. The CDR3 covers 13 residues. CDR3 sequence: CASINRGQYGYTF. In nucleotides, the CDR3 is TGTGCCAGTATCAACAGGGGGCAATATGGCTACACCTTC.

V usage is TRBV4-3 and J usage is TRBJ1-1, with D unclear. The CDR3 is 15 residues long. Germline-derived CDR1 and CDR2 are LGHNA and YSLEER. Trimming removed 0 bases at V and 1 base at J, with 9 bases between. CDR3 sequence (DNA): TGCGCCAGCAGCCAAGAGCCCCGCACGAACACTGAAGCTTTCTTT. It translates to CASSQEPRTNTEAFF.

The CDR3 DNA reads TGTGCCAGTAGTATAGTAACCACACGACAGGATGAGCAGTTCTTC. Translation: CASSIVTTRQDEQFF. The chain joins TRBV19 to TRBJ2-1, with D perhaps TRBD1 (6 bases). Trimming stripped 1 base from V and 8 bases from J, with 15 bases between. CDR1 is LNHDA, CDR2 SQIVND, per germline (reference sequence). This CDR3 is built from 15 residues.

The chain has TRBV3-1 (or the pseudogene TRBV3-2) and TRBJ1-1; no reliable D call. CDR3 size: 14 residues. In germline, CDR1 is LGHDT, CDR2 YNNKEL (reference sequence). V gave up 3 bases and J gave up 4 bases, with 12 bases separating them. The CDR3 DNA follows: TGTGCCAGCAGCCAGGCTGGTTCGGGCACTGAAGCTTTCTTT. Translation: CASSQAGSGTEAFF.

V gene TRBV5-5 combines with J gene TRBJ2-1; possible D gene TRBD1, 5 bases. Germline V gene data show CDR1 as SGHKS and CDR2 as YYEKEE (reference sequence). Trimming cost V 0 bases and J 1 base, with 11 bases left between them. The CDR3 totals 16 residues. CDR3 sequence reads: CASSLAAGRSYNEQFF. CDR3 DNA sequence: TGTGCCAGCAGCTTGGCGGCAGGGCGTTCCTACAATGAGCAGTTCTTC.

V is TRBV9 and J is TRBJ1-2, with 7 bases lining up with TRBD1. The V gene end was trimmed by 3 bases and the J gene end by 0 bases; junction bases not matched to a gene: 2. Germline CDR1 is SGDLS and CDR2 is YYNGEE. There are 14 residues in the CDR3. CDR3 residues: CASSAGTANYGYTF. The DNA for the CDR3 is TGTGCCAGCAGCGCCGGGACAGCTAACTATGGCTACACCTTC.

This chain connects TRBV30 to TRBJ2-3, with 7 bases aligning to TRBD1. The germline CDR1 and CDR2 sequences are GTSNPN and SVGIG (reference sequence). The CDR3 runs to 16 residues. With 1 base clipped from V and 2 bases from J, the junction kept 9 bases outside the gene matches. The CDR3 spells CAWSGPTDRDTDTQYF. The CDR3 nucleotides read TGTGCCTGGAGTGGGCCGACTGACAGGGACACAGATACGCAGTATTTT. Variable domain in full (rest from reference TRBV30 and TRBJ2-3): SQTIHQWPATLVQPVGSPLSLECTVEGTSNPNLYWYRQAAGRGLQLLFYSVGIGQISSEVPQNLSASRPQDRQFILSSKKLLLSDSGFYLCAWSGPTDRDTDTQYFGPGTRLTVL.

The chain recombines TRBV11-2 with TRBJ1-4; 7 bases align to TRBD1. The CDR3 spans 15 residues. The V gene end was trimmed by 1 base and the J gene end by 8 bases; junction bases not matched to a gene: 7. In germline, CDR1 is SGHAT, CDR2 FQNNGV. CDR3 protein: CASSLAGTVYEKLFF. The CDR3 DNA reads as TGTGCCAGCAGCTTAGCCGGGACAGTGTACGAAAAACTGTTTTTT.

Concerning this clone: At one boundary the junction diverges from the germline segment, which might be a read error. The chain combines TRBV6-5 with TRBJ2-4; 9 bases fit TRBD2. CDR3 length: 15 amino acids. CDR1 is MNHEY, CDR2 SVGAGI, per germline. In DNA, the CDR3 is TGTGCCAGCAGCCCCCGGGGACTAGCCCAAAACATTCAGTACTTC. It specifies CASSPRGLAQNIQYF.

The chain combines TRBV5-4 with TRBJ1-2; maybe TRBD1 (5 bases). The germline CDR1 and CDR2 sequences are SGHNT and YYREEE (reference sequence). V shed 0 bases and J shed 7 bases, with 13 bases lying between them. The CDR3 is 14 residues long. The DNA of the CDR3 is TGTGCCAGCAGCTTGGCCGGGGGGTCTCGTGGCTACACCTTC. This encodes CASSLAGGSRGYTF.

This clone occurred once. CDR3 DNA: TGTGCCACCAGCTCCACCAGGGGACAGGGGAATGAAAAACTGTTTTTT. It specifies CATSSTRGQGNEKLFF. This chain links TRBV15 with TRBJ1-4; 10 bases align to TRBD1. Germline CDR1 and CDR2: LNHNV and YYDKDF (reference sequence). The ends lost 5 bases at V and 5 bases at J; junction bases unmatched: 8. The CDR3 sequence is 16 residues long.

Notes on this clone: One junction end does not reproduce the germline sequence, and a read error may be involved. The V and J genes are TRBV6-5 and TRBJ2-7; TRBD1 is a possible D gene (5 bases). The V gene's germline CDR1 is MNHEY and CDR2 SVGAGI. The CDR3 has 13 amino acids. CDR3 nucleotides: TGTGCCAACAGTTACGGCAGGGACTACGAGCAGTACTTC. Amino acid sequence: CANSYGRDYEQYF.

The genes are TRBV11-2 and TRBJ1-1; maybe TRBD1 (6 bases). The CDR3 spans 18 residues. Trimming removed 5 bases at V and 0 bases at J, with 22 bases between. Germline V CDR1 and CDR2: SGHAT, FQNNGV. CDR3 nucleotides: TGTGCCAGCAGCAAACTTCTACAACAGGGAGCCGTGAACACTGAAGCTTTCTTT. It codes for CASSKLLQQGAVNTEAFF.

A remark on this clone: Other DNA sequences within the sample encode an identical CDR3. This sequence joins TRBV7-9 and TRBJ1-5; no reliable D call. Germline assignment: CDR1 SEHNR and CDR2 FQNEAQ (reference sequence). V gave up 3 bases and J gave up 1 base, with 4 bases separating them. The CDR3 loop spans 13 amino acids. The CDR3 DNA follows: TGTGCCAGCAGCTTGAACAGCAATCAGCCCCAGCATTTT. As protein: CASSLNSNQPQHF.

The chain is built from TRBV6-5 and TRBJ2-3; 9 positions match TRBD2. Germline trimming cut 2 bases from V and 8 bases from J; bases unmatched to any gene: 11. CDR3 length: 16 amino acids. CDR1 and CDR2 (germline): MNHEY, SVGAGI. The CDR3 loop reads CASSYPDTRGGLTQYF. The DNA for the CDR3 is TGTGCCAGCAGTTACCCGGATACGCGGGGGGGCCTTACGCAGTATTTT.

The rearrangement links TRBV28 to TRBJ1-2; 9 bases line up with TRBD1. This CDR3 comprises 14 residues. Trimming took 3 bases from V and 4 from J; bases not matched to a gene: 3. Germline loops: CDR1 MDHEN, CDR2 SYDVKM. Written as DNA, the CDR3 is TGTGCCAGCAGTTTTACAGGGGGCTCCTATGGCTACACCTTC. Translating it yields CASSFTGGSYGYTF.

The chain combines TRBV15 with TRBJ1-2, with 10 bases lining up with TRBD1. Germline V gene lookup returns CDR1 LNHNV and CDR2 YYDKDF (reference sequence). The ends lost 5 bases at V and 7 bases at J; junction bases unmatched: 10. The CDR3 runs 15 residues. The CDR3 DNA follows: TGTGCCACCAGCGGACAGGGGGAACACGGTGCTGGCTACACCTTC. This codes for CATSGQGEHGAGYTF.